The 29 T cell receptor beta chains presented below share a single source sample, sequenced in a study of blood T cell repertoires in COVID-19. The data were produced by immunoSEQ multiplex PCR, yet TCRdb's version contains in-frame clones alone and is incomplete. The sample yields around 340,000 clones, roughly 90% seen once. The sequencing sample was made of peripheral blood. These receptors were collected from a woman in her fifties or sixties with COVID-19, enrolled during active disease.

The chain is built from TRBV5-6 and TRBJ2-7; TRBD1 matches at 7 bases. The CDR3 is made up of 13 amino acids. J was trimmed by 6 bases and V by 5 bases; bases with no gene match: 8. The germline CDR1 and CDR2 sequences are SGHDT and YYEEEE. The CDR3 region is CASRFGRGSEQYF. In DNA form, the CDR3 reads TGTGCCAGCAGGTTTGGCAGGGGGAGCGAGCAGTACTTC.

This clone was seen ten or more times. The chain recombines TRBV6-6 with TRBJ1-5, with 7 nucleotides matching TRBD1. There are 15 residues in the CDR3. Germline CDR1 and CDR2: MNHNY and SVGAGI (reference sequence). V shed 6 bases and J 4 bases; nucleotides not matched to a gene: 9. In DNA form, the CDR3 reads TGTGCCAGCAGGTCCACCGGACAGGTTAATCAGCCCCAGCATTTT. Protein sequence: CASRSTGQVNQPQHF.

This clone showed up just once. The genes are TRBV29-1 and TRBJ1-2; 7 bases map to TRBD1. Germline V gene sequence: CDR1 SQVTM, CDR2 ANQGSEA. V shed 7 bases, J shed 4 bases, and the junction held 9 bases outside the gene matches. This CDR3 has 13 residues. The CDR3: CSGGPDRAYGYTF. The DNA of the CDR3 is TGCAGCGGGGGACCCGACAGGGCCTATGGCTACACCTTC.

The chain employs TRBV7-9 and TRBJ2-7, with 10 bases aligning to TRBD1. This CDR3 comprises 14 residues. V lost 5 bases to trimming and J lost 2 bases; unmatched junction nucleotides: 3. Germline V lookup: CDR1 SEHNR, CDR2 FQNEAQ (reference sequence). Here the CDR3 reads CASSMDRGTYEQYF. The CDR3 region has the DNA TGTGCCAGCAGCATGGACAGGGGGACCTACGAGCAGTACTTC.

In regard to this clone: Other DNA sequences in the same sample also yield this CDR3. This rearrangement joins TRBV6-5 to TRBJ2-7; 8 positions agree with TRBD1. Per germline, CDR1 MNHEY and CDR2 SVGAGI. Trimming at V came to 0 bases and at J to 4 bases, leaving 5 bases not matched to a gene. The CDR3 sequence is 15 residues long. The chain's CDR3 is CASSYSGQGAYEQYF. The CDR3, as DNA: TGTGCCAGCAGTTACTCGGGGCAGGGGGCTTACGAGCAGTACTTC.

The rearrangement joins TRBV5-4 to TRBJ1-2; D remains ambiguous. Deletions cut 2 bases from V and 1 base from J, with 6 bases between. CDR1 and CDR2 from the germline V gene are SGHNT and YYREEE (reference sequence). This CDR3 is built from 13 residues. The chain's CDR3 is CASSFEGNYGYTF. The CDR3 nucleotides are TGTGCCAGCAGCTTTGAGGGTAACTATGGCTACACCTTC.

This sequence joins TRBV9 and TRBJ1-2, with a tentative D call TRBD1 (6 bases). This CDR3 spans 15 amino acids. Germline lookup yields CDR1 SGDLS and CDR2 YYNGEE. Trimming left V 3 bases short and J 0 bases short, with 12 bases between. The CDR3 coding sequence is TGTGCCAGCAGCGGACAGGTTAATACTAACTATGGCTACACCTTC. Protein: CASSGQVNTNYGYTF.

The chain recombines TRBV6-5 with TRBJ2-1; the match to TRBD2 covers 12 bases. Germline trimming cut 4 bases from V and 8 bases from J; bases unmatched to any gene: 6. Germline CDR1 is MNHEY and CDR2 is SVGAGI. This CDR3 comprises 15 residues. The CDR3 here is CASSSTSGGRHEQFF. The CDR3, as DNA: TGTGCCAGCAGTTCCACTAGCGGGGGGCGGCATGAGCAGTTCTTC.

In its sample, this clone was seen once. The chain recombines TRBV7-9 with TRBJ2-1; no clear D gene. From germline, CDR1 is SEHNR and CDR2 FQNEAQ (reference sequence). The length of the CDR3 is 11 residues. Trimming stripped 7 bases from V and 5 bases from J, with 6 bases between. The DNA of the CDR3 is TGTGCCAGCACCCCCAACAATGAGCAGTTCTTC. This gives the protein CASTPNNEQFF.

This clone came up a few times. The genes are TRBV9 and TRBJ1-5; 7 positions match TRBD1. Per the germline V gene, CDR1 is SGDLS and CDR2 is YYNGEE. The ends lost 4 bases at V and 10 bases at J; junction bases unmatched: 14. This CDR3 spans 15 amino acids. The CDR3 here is CASSIGTDPSSPQHF. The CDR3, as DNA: TGTGCCAGCAGCATTGGGACAGATCCGTCCAGCCCCCAGCATTTT.

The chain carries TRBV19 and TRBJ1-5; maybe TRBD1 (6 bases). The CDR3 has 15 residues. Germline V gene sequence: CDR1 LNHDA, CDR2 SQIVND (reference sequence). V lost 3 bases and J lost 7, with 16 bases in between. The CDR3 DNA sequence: TGTGCCAGTAGTATGATTTGGGGGGGCGGGCAGCCCCAGCATTTT. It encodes CASSMIWGGGQPQHF.

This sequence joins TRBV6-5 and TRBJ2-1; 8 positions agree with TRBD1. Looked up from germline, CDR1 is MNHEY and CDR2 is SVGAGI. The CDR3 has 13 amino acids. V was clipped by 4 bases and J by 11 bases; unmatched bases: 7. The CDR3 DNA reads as TGTGCCAGCAGTTCCCGGACAGGGCTTCAGCAGTTCTTC. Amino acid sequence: CASSSRTGLQQFF.

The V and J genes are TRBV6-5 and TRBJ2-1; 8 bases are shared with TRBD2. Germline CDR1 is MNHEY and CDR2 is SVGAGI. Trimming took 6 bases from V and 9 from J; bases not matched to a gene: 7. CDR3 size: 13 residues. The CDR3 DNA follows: TGTGCCAGCAGCGCGGGGGGAGTGGGTGAGCAGTTCTTC. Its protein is CASSAGGVGEQFF.

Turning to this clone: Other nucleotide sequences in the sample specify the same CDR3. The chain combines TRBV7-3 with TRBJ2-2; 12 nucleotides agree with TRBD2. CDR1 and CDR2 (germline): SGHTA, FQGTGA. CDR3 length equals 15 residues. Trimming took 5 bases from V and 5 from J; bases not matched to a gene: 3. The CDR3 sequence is CASSLGLAGTGELFF. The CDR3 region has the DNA TGTGCCAGCAGCCTGGGACTAGCGGGTACCGGGGAGCTGTTTTTT. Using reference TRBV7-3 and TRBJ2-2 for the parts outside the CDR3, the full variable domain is GAGVSQTPSNKVTEKGKYVELRCDPISGHTALYWYRQSLGQGPEFLIYFQGTGAADDSGLPNDRFFAVRPEGSVSTLKIQRTERGDSAVYLCASSLGLAGTGELFFGEGSRLTVL.

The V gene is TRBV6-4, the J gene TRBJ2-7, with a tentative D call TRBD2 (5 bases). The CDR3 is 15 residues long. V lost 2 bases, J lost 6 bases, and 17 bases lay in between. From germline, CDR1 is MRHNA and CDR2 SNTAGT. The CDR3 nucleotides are TGTGCCAGCAGTGACCCCCACGGGTCTGGGAGCGAGCAGTACTTC. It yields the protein CASSDPHGSGSEQYF.

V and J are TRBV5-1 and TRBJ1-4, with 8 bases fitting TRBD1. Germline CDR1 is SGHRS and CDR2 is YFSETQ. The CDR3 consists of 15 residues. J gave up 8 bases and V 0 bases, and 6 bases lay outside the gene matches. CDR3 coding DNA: TGCGCCAGCAGCTTGGGCGACAGGGGTCGGGAAAAACTGTTTTTT. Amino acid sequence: CASSLGDRGREKLFF.

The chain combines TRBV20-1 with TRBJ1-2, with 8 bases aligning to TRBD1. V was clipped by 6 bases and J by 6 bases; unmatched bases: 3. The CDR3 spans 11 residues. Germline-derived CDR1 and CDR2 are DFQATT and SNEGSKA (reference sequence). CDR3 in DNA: TGCAGTGCACCGACAGGGGATGGCTACACCTTC. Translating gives CSAPTGDGYTF.

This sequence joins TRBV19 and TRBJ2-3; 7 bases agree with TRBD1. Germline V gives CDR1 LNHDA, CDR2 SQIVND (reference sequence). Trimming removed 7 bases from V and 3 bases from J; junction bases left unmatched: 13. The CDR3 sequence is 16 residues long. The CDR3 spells CASTSQGGARTDTQYF. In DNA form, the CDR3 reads TGTGCCAGTACCAGTCAAGGGGGCGCGAGGACAGATACGCAGTATTTT.

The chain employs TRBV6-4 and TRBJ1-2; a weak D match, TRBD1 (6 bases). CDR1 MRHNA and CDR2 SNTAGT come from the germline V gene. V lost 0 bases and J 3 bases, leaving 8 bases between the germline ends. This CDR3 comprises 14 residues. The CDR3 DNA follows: TGTGCCAGCAGTGACTCTTACAGGGACTATGGCTACACCTTC. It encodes CASSDSYRDYGYTF.

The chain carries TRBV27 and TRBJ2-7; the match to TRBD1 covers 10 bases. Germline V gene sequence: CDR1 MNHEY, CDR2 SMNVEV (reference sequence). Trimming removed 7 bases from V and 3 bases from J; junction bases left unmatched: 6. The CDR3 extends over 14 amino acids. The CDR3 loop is CASKGTGAVYEQYF. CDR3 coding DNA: TGTGCCAGCAAGGGGACAGGGGCTGTCTACGAGCAGTACTTC.

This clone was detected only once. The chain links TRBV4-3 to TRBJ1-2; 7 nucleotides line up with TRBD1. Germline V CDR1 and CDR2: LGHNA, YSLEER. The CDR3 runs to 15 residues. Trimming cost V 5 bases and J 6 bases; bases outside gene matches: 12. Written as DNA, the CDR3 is TGCGCCAGCAGCACCTACAGGGGTACTTTGGATGGCTACACCTTC. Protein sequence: CASSTYRGTLDGYTF.

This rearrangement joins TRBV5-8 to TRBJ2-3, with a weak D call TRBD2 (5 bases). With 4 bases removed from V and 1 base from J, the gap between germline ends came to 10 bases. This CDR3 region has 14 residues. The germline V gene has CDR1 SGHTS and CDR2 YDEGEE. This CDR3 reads CASSKGLRTDTQYF. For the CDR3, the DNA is TGTGCCAGCAGCAAAGGACTGCGCACAGATACGCAGTATTTT.

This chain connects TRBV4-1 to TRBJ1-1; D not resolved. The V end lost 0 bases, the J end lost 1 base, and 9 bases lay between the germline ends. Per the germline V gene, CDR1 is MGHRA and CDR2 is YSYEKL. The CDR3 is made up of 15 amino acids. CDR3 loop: CASSQDPAGNTEAFF. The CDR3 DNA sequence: TGCGCCAGCAGCCAAGATCCCGCCGGGAACACTGAAGCTTTCTTT.

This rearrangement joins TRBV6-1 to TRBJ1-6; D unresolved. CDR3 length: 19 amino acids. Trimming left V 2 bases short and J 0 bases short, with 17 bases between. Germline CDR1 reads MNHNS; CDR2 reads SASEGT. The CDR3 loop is CASSEFRTLIRSYNSPLHF. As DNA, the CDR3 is TGTGCCAGCAGTGAATTCCGGACTCTCATCCGCTCCTATAATTCACCCCTCCACTTT.

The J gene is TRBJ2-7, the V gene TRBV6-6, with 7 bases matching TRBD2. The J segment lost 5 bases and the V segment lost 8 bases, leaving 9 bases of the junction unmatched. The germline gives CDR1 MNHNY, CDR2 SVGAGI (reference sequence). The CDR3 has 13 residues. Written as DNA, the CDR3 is TGTGCCAGCCGCCGGGAGGACAATAACGAGCAGTACTTC. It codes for CASRREDNNEQYF.

The CDR3 sequence: CSVEGTEGGAYNEQFF. CDR3 nucleotide sequence: TGCAGCGTTGAAGGAACTGAGGGGGGGGCCTACAATGAGCAGTTCTTC. The V and J genes are TRBV29-1 and TRBJ2-1; D perhaps matches TRBD2 (7 bases). The CDR3 consists of 16 residues. V lost 1 base and J 2 bases, leaving 15 bases between the germline ends. Germline V gene lookup returns CDR1 SQVTM and CDR2 ANQGSEA.

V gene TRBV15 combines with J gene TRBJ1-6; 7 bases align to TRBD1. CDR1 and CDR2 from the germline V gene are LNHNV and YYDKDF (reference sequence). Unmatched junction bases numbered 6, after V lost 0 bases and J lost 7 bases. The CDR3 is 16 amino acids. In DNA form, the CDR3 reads TGTGCCACCAGCAGAGATAACGACAGGGCCAATTCACCCCTCCACTTT. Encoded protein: CATSRDNDRANSPLHF.

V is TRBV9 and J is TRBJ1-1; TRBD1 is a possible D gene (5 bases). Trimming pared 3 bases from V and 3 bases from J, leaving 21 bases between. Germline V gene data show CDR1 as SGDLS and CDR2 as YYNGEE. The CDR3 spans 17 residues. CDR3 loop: CASSGDPRRGGDTEAFF. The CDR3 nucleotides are TGTGCCAGCAGCGGAGACCCACGACGGGGAGGGGACACTGAAGCTTTCTTT.

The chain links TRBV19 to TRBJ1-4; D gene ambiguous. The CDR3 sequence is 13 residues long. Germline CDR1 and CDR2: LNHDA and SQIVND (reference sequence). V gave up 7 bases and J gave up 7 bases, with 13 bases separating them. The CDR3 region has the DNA TGTGCCAGTACAGCGGTCGTTGGTGAAAAACTGTTTTTT. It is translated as CASTAVVGEKLFF.